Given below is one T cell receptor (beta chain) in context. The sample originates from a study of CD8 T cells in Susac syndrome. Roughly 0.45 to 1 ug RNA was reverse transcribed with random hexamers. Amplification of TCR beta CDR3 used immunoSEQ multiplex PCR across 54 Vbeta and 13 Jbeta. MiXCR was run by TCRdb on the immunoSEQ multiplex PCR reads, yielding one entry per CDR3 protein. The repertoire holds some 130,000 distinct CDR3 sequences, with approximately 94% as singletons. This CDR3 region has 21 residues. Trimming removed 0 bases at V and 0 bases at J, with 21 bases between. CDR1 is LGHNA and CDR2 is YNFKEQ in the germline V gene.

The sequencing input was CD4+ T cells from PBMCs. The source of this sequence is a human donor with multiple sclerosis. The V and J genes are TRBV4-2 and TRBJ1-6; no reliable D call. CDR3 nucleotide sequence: TGTGCCAGCAGCCAAGAACGAAGACCCGGCGGTGGGAGCTCCTATAATTCACCCCTCCACTTT. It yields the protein CASSQERRPGGGSSYNSPLHF.